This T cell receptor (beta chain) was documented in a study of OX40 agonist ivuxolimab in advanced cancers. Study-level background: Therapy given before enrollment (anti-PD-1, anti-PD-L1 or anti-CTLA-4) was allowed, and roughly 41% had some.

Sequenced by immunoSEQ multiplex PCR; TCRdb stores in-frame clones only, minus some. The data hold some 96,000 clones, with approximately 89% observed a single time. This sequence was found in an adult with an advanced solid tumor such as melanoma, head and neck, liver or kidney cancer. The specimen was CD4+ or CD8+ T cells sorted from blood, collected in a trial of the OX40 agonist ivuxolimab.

CDR3 DNA sequence: TGTGCCAGCCTTAGTAAGCGGGAGGCCGGCAATGAGCAGTTCTTC. This encodes CASLSKREAGNEQFF. This sequence joins TRBV7-2 and TRBJ2-1, with 9 bases that match TRBD2. V was pared by 8 bases and J by 6 bases, with 11 bases of the junction left unmatched. The CDR3 contains 15 residues. CDR1 is SGHTA, CDR2 FQGNSA, per germline.